Reported below is one TCR beta chain. The clone's antigen remains unknown. No per-base quality is available; no much larger clone lies one base away. The receptor library was made with the immunoSEQ multiplex PCR assay. The multiplex PCR relied on a mix of 60 forward primers for TCR Vbeta segments and 13 reverse primers for TCR Jbeta segments. The CDR3 region of rearranged TCR beta genes was amplified from genomic DNA by a multiplex PCR assay. On the Illumina HiSeq System, the amplified TCR beta libraries were sequenced as 87-base-pair reads. In the original analysis: Across the roughly 670 repertoires, a later analysis counted roughly 84 million unique TCR beta chains, around 10 million of which were shared by at least two donors. To remove PCR and sequencing errors, raw reads were error-corrected and collapsed into unique sequences using a nearest-neighbor algorithm that merged closely related sequences. CDR3 sequences were aligned to IMGT reference sequences to assign V, D and J gene segments. For a sequence to be retained, a match of at least six nucleotides to both a V gene segment and a J gene segment was required. A rearrangement was called productive if the CDR3 had no stop codons and remained in frame with V and J, and every other rearrangement was called non-productive. CDR3 was defined according to IMGT convention as the region running from the second conserved V-encoded cysteine to the conserved J-encoded phenylalanine. In an earlier analysis of some 550 of the donors, sequences lacking an unambiguous match to a single V gene segment were excluded. An earlier analysis of approximately 590 of the donors called V segments functional above 56.7% productive rearrangements and segregating when the between-donor standard deviation exceeded 5%. A statistical classification framework was developed to diagnose cytomegalovirus status using the catalog of TCR beta chain sequences. In a later analysis, TCR nucleotide sequences were compared against IMGT/GENE-DB human TR gene sequences so that V and J genes could be assigned. In a later analysis, CDR3 sequences and most-parsimonious VDJ recombination scenarios were assigned using the TCRdist pipeline. In a later analysis, each TCR beta chain was defined by its CDR3 amino acid sequence together with its V-gene family, and reads without a unique V-gene family were excluded. To address suspected cross-contamination and a sequencing artifact, a later analysis removed under 600 highly shared, low-generation-probability nucleotide sequences. In a later analysis, a clonal expansion index for each public chain was calculated from normalized within-repertoire ranks of inferred template counts. In a later analysis, generation probabilities were computed with a VDJ recombination model fitted to out-of-frame rearrangements, and the resulting probabilities were checked against IGoR. In a later analysis, TCR-TCR, TCR-HLA and TCR-CMV co-occurrence was scored with hypergeometric tests, and a repertoire-size bias correction was applied to TCR pairs. To estimate false discovery rates, a later analysis permuted the HLA or CMV assignments 20 times. In a later analysis, co-occurring TCRs were grouped using DBSCAN, and TCRdist sequence similarity was added for clustering within HLA-allele-positive subsets. For co-occurrence clustering, repertoires with fewer than 30,000 or more than 120,000 public chains were excluded, along with roughly five repertoires with anomalous nucleotide sharing. The table comes from immuneACCESS by way of TCRdb, which keeps in-frame sequences with V and J called. Part of the clones is missing from these tables; in studies checked, under half for an unresolved V gene and the rest for unknown reasons. The V and J calls and clone size come from that table; D and trimming were worked out from the DNA. The sample table shows 150,000 to 200,000 clones, and more than 65% are seen once. Clones ranked in the top ten supply 1.6% of the sample.

This entry comes from a study of cytomegalovirus exposure and HLA in healthy donors (dated by TCRdb to about 2017). Some background on the complete study: According to an earlier analysis of a few hundred of the donors, about 179 million T cells yielded over 90 million unique TCR beta sequences and approximately 300 Gb of sequence data. Of the 350 to 400 genotyped donors, approximately 80% fell in the genetic ancestry cluster associated with self-reported Caucasian donors. Using immunosequencing, the study profiled T cell repertoires from fewer than 700 subjects and related those repertoires to cytomegalovirus serostatus. Rather than drawing on any new phenotypic data, the later analysis identified candidate immune exposures from TCR beta sequences and the way those sequences occurred across donors. Donor age, sex, ethnicity and CMV serostatus were compiled alongside the repertoire data. To predict cytomegalovirus infection status, the study combined high-throughput TCR immunosequencing, statistical association of individual TCRs with disease status, and machine learning. HLA typing covered class I and class II loci at four-digit resolution. On average, roughly 250,000 unique TCR beta nucleotide sequences were sequenced per donor among about 400 genotyped donors of the cohort, with roughly 18% of those sequences being non-productive. Roughly five DR-DQ haplotypes were handled as single units for association and clustering, since linkage in the cohort was strong. In addition to the first cohort of around 670 subjects, a separate validation cohort of 130 or so different subjects was used. Every repertoire in the discovery cohort had been generated on one and the same sequencing platform. An earlier analysis of 500 to 750 of the donors applied high-throughput TCR beta sequencing to assess whether each TCR beta V gene segment acted as functional or pseudogenic. The study aimed to test whether cataloging public T cell receptors could reveal signatures of past pathogen exposure. In a later genetic analysis, genome-wide SNP genotypes for about three fifths of the 666 donors were used, and that subset was treated as a discovery cohort. Approximately 300 gigabases of sequencing data and 70 million to 100 million unique TCR sequences made up an early release that covered under 750 HLA-typed donors. To study patterns of TCR occurrence, a later analysis re-analyzed previously published TCR beta repertoires from just over 650 donors and added high-resolution HLA genotyping. Typing coverage varied by locus: about 629-630 donors for A, B, C, DRB1 and DQB1; roughly 510 for DQA1; over 600 for DPA1; fewer than 480 for DPB1.

V and J are truncated by 3 bases and 0 bases respectively, leaving an intervening sequence of 12 bases. The germline V gene gives CDR1 as SGHDT and CDR2 as YYEEEE. From the cysteine through the phenylalanine, the CDR3 covers 15 amino acids. Here the CDR3 DNA is all that survives: 45 bases in frame from base 1. In total, roughly 670 healthy bone marrow donors made up the cohort. At the time of sampling, all cohort members were nominally healthy, though unrecorded immune exposures were likely present. The donor was CMV seronegative and belonged to the group of under 400 seronegative cohort members. A peripheral blood sample was collected from each donor, and TCR beta sequencing was performed on peripheral blood mononuclear cells. Genomic DNA was extracted from the blood cell samples with the Qiagen DNeasy Blood Extraction Kit. The paper as a whole reports these results and caveats: According to a later analysis, TCR association rates differed among HLA loci, with DRB1 alleles showing the most associated TCRs and HLA-C alleles showing the fewest. A few of the identified cytomegalovirus-associated TCR beta chains were confirmed in vitro to be specific for cytomegalovirus antigens. The study gave a list of around 170 TCR beta chains associated with cytomegalovirus. Linkage disequilibrium might explain the correlated functional status among segregating V segments, but an unknown experimental factor could not be ruled out. The classifier was reported to diagnose cytomegalovirus status with high specificity and sensitivity in both the original and validation cohorts. Because HLA typing was unavailable for some donors at each locus, only the typed subset was used in association tests. In a later genetic analysis, fewer N-insertions in productive TCRs were reported among donors in an Asian-associated ancestry cluster than the roughly 640-donor mean. In this cohort, only TCR beta chains were sequenced, and detectable features were limited by the absence of alpha or paired-chain data. Strong co-occurrence of HLA alleles, especially DR and DQ, made assigning TCR associations to individual alleles difficult. V-gene and J-gene trimming of TCR beta chains was associated with a missense DCLRE1C variant in a later genetic analysis, and the association was replicated in an independent cohort. Most TCR sequences were observed very rarely across donors, whereas some public TCRs were present in many individuals. Most CMV-associated TCR beta chains appeared to be HLA-restricted in a later analysis, and the HLA associations seemed to be driven largely by CMV exposure. A later analysis found that HLA-associated TCR beta chains were more clonally expanded and had lower generation probabilities than equally common non-associated chains. A further reported finding was that TCR beta sequences accurately predicted the HLA-A and HLA-B alleles for most subjects in the first cohort. A group of highly shared sequence variants was considered likely to be a technical artifact of the sequencing pipeline. A later analysis associated about 17,000 TCR beta sequences with specific HLA alleles at a false discovery rate of 0.05. According to a later analysis, parvovirus B19, influenza, CMV and Epstein-Barr virus appeared linked to several top co-occurrence clusters. CMV serostatus was the only immune exposure information available for the cohort. The presence/absence analyses assumed that sequencing depth was roughly uniform across donors, and that assumption may not be true. Because the 87-base-pair reads could not distinguish some IMGT-functional V segments, including TRBV6-2 and TRBV6-3, those segments were excluded. The earlier analysis of some 540 of the donors excluded some 15 rarely observed V segments, including chromosome 9 orphons, because counts were too low. An earlier analysis of 587 of the donors showed that most TCR beta V segments appeared in productive rearrangements either about 90% or about 30% of the time, which broadly matched IMGT annotations. The authors suggested that the approach could potentially be generalized to other disease states and immunological phenotypes.

This clonotype originated in a woman in her twenties or thirties in good health and CMV-seronegative. Material: PBMCs. The rearranged chain carries TRBV5-6 and TRBJ1-2, and TRBD1 may be the D gene, going by 6 matching bases. CDR3 sequence: CASSSLGQTNYGYTF. DNA sequence: TGTGCCAGCAGCTCTCTTGGACAGACTAACTATGGCTACACCTTC.